The 5 T cell receptor beta chains given below trace back to one sample, sequenced in a study of shared clonotypes between healthy human individuals. Only in-frame clones appear in the TCRdb table, and some are missing; sequencing was by immunoSEQ multiplex PCR. The data hold 2 million to 2.5 million clones, with almost 96% observed a single time. Sequencing was performed on naive CD4+ T cells sorted from blood. Subset meaning: CD45RA+ positively selected. These receptors were collected from a man younger than 35 in good health.

A single count supports this clone. This chain links TRBV11-2 with TRBJ2-3, with D possibly being TRBD1 (5 bases). Germline V gene data show CDR1 as SGHAT and CDR2 as FQNNGV. CDR3 size: 13 residues. Trimming shortened V by 1 base and J by 7 bases, and 9 bases separated the two germline ends. CDR3 amino acids: CASSLGGGYTQYF. CDR3 bases: TGTGCCAGCAGCTTAGGGGGCGGCTATACGCAGTATTTT.

V and J are TRBV7-2 and TRBJ1-3; TRBD1 might be the D (5 bases). The CDR3 spans 17 residues. V was clipped by 4 bases and J by 4 bases, with 20 bases between them. CDR1 and CDR2 (germline): SGHTA, FQGNSA. In nucleotides, the CDR3 is TGTGCCAGCAGCTCTTACGCCGGAGGAGGGGCAGGAAACACCATATATTTT. This translates into CASSSYAGGGAGNTIYF.

This sequence joins TRBV5-1 and TRBJ2-7, with TRBD1 matching 9 bases. Germline V gene sequence: CDR1 SGHRS, CDR2 YFSETQ. V trimming: 1 base; J trimming: 4 bases; junction bases outside the gene matches: 12. The CDR3 is 17 residues long. CDR3 nucleotides: TGCGCCAGCAGCTTGTCCCCTCCCGGGACAGGGACTTACGAGCAGTACTTC. It specifies CASSLSPPGTGTYEQYF.

For this clone: This same CDR3 is encoded by further DNA sequences in the sample. J is TRBJ2-7 and V is TRBV30; 7 nucleotides agree with TRBD1. Trimming cost V 1 base and J 3 bases; bases outside gene matches: 0. The CDR3 totals 12 residues. Germline CDR1 GTSNPN, CDR2 SVGIG (reference sequence). CDR3 loop: CAWSAGGYEQYF. The CDR3 DNA follows: TGTGCCTGGAGTGCAGGGGGCTACGAGCAGTACTTC.

The CDR3, as DNA: TGTGCCAGCAGTTTATATAAGCGCCAGCGTCTCGCAGATACGCAGTATTTT. This sequence encodes CASSLYKRQRLADTQYF. This chain uses TRBV28 with TRBJ2-3; D not resolved. The CDR3 runs 17 residues. The V end was cut by 1 base, the J end by 4 bases, with 18 bases between. Germline CDR1 reads MDHEN; CDR2 reads SYDVKM.